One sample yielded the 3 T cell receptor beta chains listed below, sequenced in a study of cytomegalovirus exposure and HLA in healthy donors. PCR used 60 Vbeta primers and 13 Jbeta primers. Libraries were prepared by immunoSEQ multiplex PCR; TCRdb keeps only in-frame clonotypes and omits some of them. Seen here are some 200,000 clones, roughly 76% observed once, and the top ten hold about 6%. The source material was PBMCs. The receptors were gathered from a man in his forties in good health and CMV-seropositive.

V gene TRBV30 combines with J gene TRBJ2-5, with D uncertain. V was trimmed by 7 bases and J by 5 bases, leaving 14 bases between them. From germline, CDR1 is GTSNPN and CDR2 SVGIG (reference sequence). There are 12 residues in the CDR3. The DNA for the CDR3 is TGTGCCTCTGCCAGGATGCTTGAGACCCAGTACTTC. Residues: CASARMLETQYF.

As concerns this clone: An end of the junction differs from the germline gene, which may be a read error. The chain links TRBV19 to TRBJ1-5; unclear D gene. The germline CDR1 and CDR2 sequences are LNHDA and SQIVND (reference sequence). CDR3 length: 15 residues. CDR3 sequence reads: CASSIYTRSHHPQHF. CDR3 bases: TGTGCCAGTAGTATTTACACCCGGAGCCATCATCCCCAGCATTTT. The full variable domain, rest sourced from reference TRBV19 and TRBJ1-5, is DGGITQSPKYLFRKEGQNVTLSCEQNLNHDAMYWYRQDPGQGLRLIYYSQIVNDFQKGDIAEGYSVSREKKESFPLTVTSAQKNPTAFYLCASSIYTRSHHPQHFGDGTRLSIL.

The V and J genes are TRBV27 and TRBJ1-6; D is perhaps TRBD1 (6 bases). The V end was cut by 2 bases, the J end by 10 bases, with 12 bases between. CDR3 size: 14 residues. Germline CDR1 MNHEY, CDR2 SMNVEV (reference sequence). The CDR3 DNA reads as TGTGCCAGCAGTTTAATAGGGGGAGAATCACCCCTCCACTTT. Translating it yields CASSLIGGESPLHF.